This T cell receptor (beta chain) was obtained from a study of blood T cell repertoires in COVID-19. J lost 2 bases, V lost 3 bases, and 3 bases had no gene match. The germline CDR1 and CDR2 sequences are KGHSH and LQKENI. The CDR3 loop spans 18 amino acids. Assay used: immunoSEQ multiplex PCR; TCRdb lists only in-frame clones, some missing. This repertoire shows fewer than 250,000 clones, 80% to 90% found once; its top ten account for 3% to 4%. The specimen sequenced was PBMCs or T cells enriched from blood (not recorded which). The genes are TRBV18 and TRBJ2-6, with 14 bases fitting TRBD2. The TCR comes from a woman in her 40s with acute COVID-19. The CDR3 DNA reads TGTGCCAGCTCACCGAGACTAGCGGGAGGGCCTGGGGCCAACGTCCTGACTTTC. This encodes CASSPRLAGGPGANVLTF.